This T cell receptor (beta chain) was recovered during a study of response to subunit inactivated influenza vaccine. The study's findings and limits: It was suggested by the authors that few new T cells are recruited by each seasonal influenza vaccination.

Using its own MiXCR run on the RT-PCR reads, TCRdb lists one record per CDR3 protein. Of 500,000 to 600,000 distinct CDR3 sequences in the sample, approximately 7.7% are singletons; the top ten hold 13%. CDR3 length: 10 residues. Between the trimmed V and J ends, which lost 4 bases and 7 bases, there was a span of 4 bases. The germline CDR1 and CDR2 sequences are SQVTM and ANQGSEA. This clonotype was observed at least ten times. Antigen unknown. The TCR comes from a man between 50 and 70 years old who received an inactivated influenza vaccine. The chain carries TRBV29-1 and TRBJ2-2; the D is unclear. Sequenced here: PBMCs from blood, sampled less than 25 months after vaccination. CDR3 DNA sequence: TGCAGCGTTGGGAACGGGGAGCTGTTTTTT. Protein: CSVGNGELFF.